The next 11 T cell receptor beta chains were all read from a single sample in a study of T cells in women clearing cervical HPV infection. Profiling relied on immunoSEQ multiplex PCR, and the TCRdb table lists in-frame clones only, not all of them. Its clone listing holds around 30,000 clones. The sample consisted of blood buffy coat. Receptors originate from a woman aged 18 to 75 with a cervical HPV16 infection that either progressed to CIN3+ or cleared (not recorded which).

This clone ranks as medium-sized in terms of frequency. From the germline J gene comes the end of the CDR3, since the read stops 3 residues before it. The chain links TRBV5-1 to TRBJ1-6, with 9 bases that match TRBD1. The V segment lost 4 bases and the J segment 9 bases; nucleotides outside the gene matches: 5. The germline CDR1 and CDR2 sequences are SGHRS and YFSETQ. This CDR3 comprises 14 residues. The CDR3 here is CASSRDREVSPLHF. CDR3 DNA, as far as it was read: TGCGCCAGCAGCCGGGACAGGGAAGTTTCACCC.

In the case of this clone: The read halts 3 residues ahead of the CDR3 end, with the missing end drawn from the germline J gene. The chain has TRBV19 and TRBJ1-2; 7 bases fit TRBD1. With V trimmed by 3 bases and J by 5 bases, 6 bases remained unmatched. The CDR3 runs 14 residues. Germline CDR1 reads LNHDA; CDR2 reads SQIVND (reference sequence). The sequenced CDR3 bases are TGTGCCAGTAGTATTACACCGGGACAGTATGGC. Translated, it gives CASSITPGQYG. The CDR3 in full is CASSITPGQYGYTF.

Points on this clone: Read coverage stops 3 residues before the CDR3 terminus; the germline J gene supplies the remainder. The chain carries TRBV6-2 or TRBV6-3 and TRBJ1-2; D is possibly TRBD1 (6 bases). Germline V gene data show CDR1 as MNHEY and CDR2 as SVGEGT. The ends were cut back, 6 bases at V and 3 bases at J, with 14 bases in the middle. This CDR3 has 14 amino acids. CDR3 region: CASRHRVLDYGYTF. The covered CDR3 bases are TGTGCCAGCAGACACAGGGTTTTGGACTATGGC.

The CDR3 spells CASGLEATVTGELFF. CDR3 DNA (partial): TGTGCTAGTGGTTTGGAGGCGACAGTCACCGGGGAG. The genes are TRBV12-5 and TRBJ2-2; weak D call: TRBD1 (5 bases). The CDR3 end falls 3 residues outside the read, so it is completed with the germline J gene. The ends were cut back, 1 base at V and 4 bases at J, with 10 bases in the middle. Germline values: CDR1 LGHNT, CDR2 FRNRAP. The CDR3 is 15 residues long. The whole variable domain, remainder taken from reference TRBV12-5 and TRBJ2-2, is DARVTQTPRHKVTEMGQEVTMRCQPILGHNTVFWYRQTMMQGLELLAYFRNRAPLDDSGMPKDRFSAEMPDATLATLKIQPSEPRDSAVYFCASGLEATVTGELFFGEGSRLTVL.

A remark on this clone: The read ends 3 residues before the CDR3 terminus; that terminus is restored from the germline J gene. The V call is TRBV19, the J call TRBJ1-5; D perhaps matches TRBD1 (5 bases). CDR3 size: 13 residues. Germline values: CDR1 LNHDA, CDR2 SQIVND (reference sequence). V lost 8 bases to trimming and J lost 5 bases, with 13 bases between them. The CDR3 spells CASAQGNHQPQHF. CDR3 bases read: TGTGCCAGTGCTCAGGGTAATCATCAGCCC.

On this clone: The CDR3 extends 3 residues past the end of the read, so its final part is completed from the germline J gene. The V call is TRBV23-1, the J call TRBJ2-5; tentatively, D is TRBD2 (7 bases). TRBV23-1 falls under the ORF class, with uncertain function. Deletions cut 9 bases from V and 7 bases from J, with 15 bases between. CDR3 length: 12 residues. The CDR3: CARKGGGGTQYF. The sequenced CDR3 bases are TGCGCCAGGAAAGGGGGGGGTGGGACC.

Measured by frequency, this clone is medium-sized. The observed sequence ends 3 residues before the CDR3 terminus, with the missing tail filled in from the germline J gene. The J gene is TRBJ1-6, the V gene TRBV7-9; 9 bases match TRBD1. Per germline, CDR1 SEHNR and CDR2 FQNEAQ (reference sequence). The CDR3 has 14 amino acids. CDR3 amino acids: CASSPGQGLIALHF. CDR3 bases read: TGTGCCAGCAGCCCGGGACAGGGTCTTATCGCC.

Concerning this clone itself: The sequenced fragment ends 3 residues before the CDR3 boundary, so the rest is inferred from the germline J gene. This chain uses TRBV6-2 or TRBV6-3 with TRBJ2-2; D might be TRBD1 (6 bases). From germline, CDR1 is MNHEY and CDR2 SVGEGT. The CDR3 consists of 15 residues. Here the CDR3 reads CASSIPPGATSPLFF. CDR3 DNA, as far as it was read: TGTGCCAGCAGTATCCCACCAGGGGCCACTTCACCG.

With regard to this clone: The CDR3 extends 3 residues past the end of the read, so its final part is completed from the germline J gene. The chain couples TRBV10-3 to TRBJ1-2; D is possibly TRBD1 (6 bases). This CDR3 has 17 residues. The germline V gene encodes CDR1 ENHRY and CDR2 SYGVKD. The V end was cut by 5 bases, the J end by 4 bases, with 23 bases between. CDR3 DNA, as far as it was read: TGTGCCATCAGTTCAGGGGTATGGGAAAAAAAAATCTATGGC. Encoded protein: CAISSGVWEKKIYG. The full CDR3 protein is CAISSGVWEKKIYGYTF.

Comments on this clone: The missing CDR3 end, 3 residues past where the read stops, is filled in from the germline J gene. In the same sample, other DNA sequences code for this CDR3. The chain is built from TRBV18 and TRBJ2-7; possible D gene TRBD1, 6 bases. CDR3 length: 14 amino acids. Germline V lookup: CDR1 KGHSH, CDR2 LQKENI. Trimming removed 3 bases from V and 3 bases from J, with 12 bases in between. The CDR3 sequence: CASSPSTGNYEQYF. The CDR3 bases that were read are TGTGCCAGCTCACCGTCGACAGGAAACTACGAG.

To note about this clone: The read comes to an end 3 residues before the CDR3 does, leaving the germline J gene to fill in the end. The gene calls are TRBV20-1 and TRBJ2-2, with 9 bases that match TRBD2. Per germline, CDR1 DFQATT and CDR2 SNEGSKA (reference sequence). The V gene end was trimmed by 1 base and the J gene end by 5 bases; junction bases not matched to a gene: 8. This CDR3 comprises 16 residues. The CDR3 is CSARGAGGPRTGELFF. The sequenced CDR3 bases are TGCAGTGCTAGAGGGGCGGGGGGGCCGCGGACCGGGGAG.